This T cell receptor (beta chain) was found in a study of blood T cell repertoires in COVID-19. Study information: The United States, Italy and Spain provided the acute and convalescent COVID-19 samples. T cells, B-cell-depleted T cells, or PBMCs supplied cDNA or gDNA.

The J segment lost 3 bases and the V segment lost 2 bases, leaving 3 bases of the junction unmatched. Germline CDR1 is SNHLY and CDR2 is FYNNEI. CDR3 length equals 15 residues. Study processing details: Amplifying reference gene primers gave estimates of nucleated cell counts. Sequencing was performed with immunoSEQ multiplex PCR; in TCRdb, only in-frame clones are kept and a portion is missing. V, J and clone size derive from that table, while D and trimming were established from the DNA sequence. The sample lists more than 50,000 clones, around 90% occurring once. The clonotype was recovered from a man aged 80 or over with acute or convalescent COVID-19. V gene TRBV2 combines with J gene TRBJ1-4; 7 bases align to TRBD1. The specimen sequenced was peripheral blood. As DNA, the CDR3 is TGTGCCAGCAGTGAATGGACAGGTCCTAATGAAAAACTGTTTTTT. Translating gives CASSEWTGPNEKLFF.